This T cell receptor beta chain came from a study of vaccination and CD4 T cells after COVID-19. Study at large: Overlapping SARS-CoV-2, HCoV-NL63, HCoV-OC43 and HCoV-229E spike peptides stimulated the cells.

Cultured CD4+ T-cell DNA underwent Oncomine TCR Beta short-read sequencing. TCRdb re-called the PCR reads through MiXCR, storing one row per CDR3 protein. This sample yields 6,000 to 9,500 distinct CDR3 sequences, of which about 29% are seen a single time; 33% belongs to the top ten. Of note for this clonotype: Its specificity is unknown.

This CDR3 region has 13 residues. The V end was cut by 0 bases, the J end by 5 bases, with 7 bases between. The V gene's germline CDR1 is SGHAT and CDR2 FQNNGV. Treatment denoted: roughly 10-day PBMC culture with coronavirus spike peptide pools or control peptides (ViraFEST assay). Researchers collected the unexposed donor's CD4+ T cells before the COVID-19 pandemic (2011-2018). Findings and caveats of the study: Reactive clonotype counts went from median about 20 after infection to 30 to 45 after vaccination, nonsignificantly.

The chain combines TRBV11-2 with TRBJ1-1; D ambiguous. The receptor was isolated from a human donor in good health. The sample comprised CD4+ T cells from blood, cultured in vitro. The DNA for the CDR3 is TGTGCCAGCAGCTTAGATCCCGGGACTGAAGCTTTCTTT. Residues: CASSLDPGTEAFF.